Each of the 21 T cell receptor beta chains below was sequenced from the same sample in a study of T cell responses to AZD1222 COVID-19 vaccine listed by TCRdb under 2021. Sample time point, as interpreted from the label and publication: baseline before first vaccination. Library preparation used the immunoSEQ multiplex PCR assay. TCRdb re-hosts the immuneACCESS table, in-frame sequences only. Its copies lack some clones; in the studies checked, an unresolved V gene accounts for under half of them, and the cause for the rest is not known. The sample contains about 130,000 clones, more than 75% of them found a single time. The ten largest clones add up to roughly 10% of the sample. Material: peripheral blood, obtained on day 0 of AZD1222 vaccination. Receptors originate from an adult in good health.

V usage is TRBV28 and J usage is TRBJ2-1; 8 bases map to TRBD2. The CDR3 extends over 14 amino acids. Trimming took 8 bases from V and 4 from J; bases not matched to a gene: 7. Germline values: CDR1 MDHEN, CDR2 SYDVKM. CDR3 sequence: CASLTSGYYNEQFF. As DNA, the CDR3 is TGTGCCAGCCTAACTAGCGGATATTACAATGAGCAGTTCTTC.

The rearrangement uses TRBV9 and TRBJ1-6; D unclear. Germline CDR1 and CDR2: SGDLS and YYNGEE. Trimming took 0 bases from V and 0 from J, leaving 4 bases between them. The CDR3 length is 15 residues. The CDR3 here is CASSVDSSYNSPLHF. CDR3 sequence (DNA): TGTGCCAGCAGCGTAGATAGCTCCTATAATTCACCCCTCCACTTT.

The genes are TRBV11-2 and TRBJ2-7; TRBD1 matches 8 bases. Germline CDR1 and CDR2: SGHAT and FQNNGV. CDR3 length: 15 amino acids. Trimming at V came to 5 bases and at J to 2 bases, leaving 8 bases not matched to a gene. As DNA, the CDR3 is TGTGCCAGCAGCCCGGGGACAGGCAAAACCTACGAGCAGTACTTC. Protein sequence: CASSPGTGKTYEQYF.

The chain is built from TRBV11-2 and TRBJ2-7; D might be TRBD2 (7 bases). CDR1 and CDR2 (germline): SGHAT, FQNNGV. Deletions cut 2 bases from V and 6 bases from J, with 14 bases between. The CDR3 has 14 residues. The DNA of the CDR3 is TGTGCCAGCAGCTTACTGGCGGGGGCAACCGAGCAGTACTTC. It yields the protein CASSLLAGATEQYF.

The chain combines TRBV19 with TRBJ2-7; the match to TRBD1 covers 8 bases. Trimming took 3 bases from V and 6 from J; bases not matched to a gene: 7. Germline values: CDR1 LNHDA, CDR2 SQIVND (reference sequence). This CDR3 has 14 amino acids. The CDR3 is CASSISGGAAEQYF. The CDR3 region has the DNA TGTGCCAGTAGTATTTCAGGGGGCGCAGCCGAGCAGTACTTC.

V is TRBV4-1 and J is TRBJ1-4; D gene uncertain. This CDR3 has 17 residues. Germline V gives CDR1 MGHRA, CDR2 YSYEKL. Trimming took 1 base from V and 8 from J, leaving 20 bases between them. In DNA form, the CDR3 reads TGCGCCAGCAGCCAAGCACGCCAGGTGGGGTGGTGGGAAAAACTGTTTTTT. It codes for CASSQARQVGWWEKLFF.

The chain has TRBV4-1 and TRBJ2-5; TRBD2 matches at 9 bases. The CDR3 has 17 amino acids. From germline, CDR1 is MGHRA and CDR2 YSYEKL. Unmatched junction bases numbered 6, after V lost 0 bases and J lost 1 base. The CDR3 is CASSQEGISGGQETQYF. DNA of the CDR3: TGCGCCAGCAGCCAAGAAGGGATTAGCGGGGGCCAAGAGACCCAGTACTTC.

This clone has a single count. The chain combines TRBV29-1 with TRBJ2-3; 7 bases fit TRBD2. V gave up 3 bases and J gave up 0 bases; unmatched junction bases: 6. The CDR3 spans 15 residues. CDR1 and CDR2 (germline): SQVTM, ANQGSEA. The CDR3 region has the DNA TGCAGCGTTGATAGCCTAGCGGCTAGCACAGATACGCAGTATTTT. Amino acid sequence: CSVDSLAASTDTQYF.

The rearrangement links TRBV5-4 to TRBJ2-7; D unresolved. Per germline, CDR1 SGHNT and CDR2 YYREEE (reference sequence). The V end lost 0 bases, the J end lost 3 bases, and 7 bases lay between the germline ends. The CDR3 covers 13 residues. Here the CDR3 reads CASSLVSSYEQYF. CDR3 DNA sequence: TGTGCCAGCAGCTTGGTCAGCAGCTACGAGCAGTACTTC.

This rearrangement joins TRBV27 to TRBJ1-4; 7 nucleotides align to TRBD1. Unmatched junction bases numbered 11, after V lost 3 bases and J lost 4 bases. The CDR3 runs to 17 residues. Germline V gives CDR1 MNHEY, CDR2 SMNVEV (reference sequence). CDR3 in DNA: TGTGCCAGCAGTTTTAGGGCAGGGGGGGAATTTAATGAAAAACTGTTTTTT. Its translation: CASSFRAGGEFNEKLFF.

The genes are TRBV19 and TRBJ2-1; a weak D match, TRBD2 (5 bases). The CDR3 spans 13 residues. Per the germline V gene, CDR1 is LNHDA and CDR2 is SQIVND (reference sequence). V was cut by 5 bases and J by 10 bases, with 15 bases left in between. The CDR3 DNA follows: TGTGCCAGTAGTCCCACTAGGAGAGGCGAGCAGTTCTTC. This encodes CASSPTRRGEQFF.

The V gene is TRBV19, the J gene TRBJ2-2; D possibly corresponds to TRBD2 (5 bases). The CDR3 length is 16 residues. Germline values: CDR1 LNHDA, CDR2 SQIVND (reference sequence). The V gene lost 4 bases and the J gene lost 0 bases, with 12 bases spanning the gap. As DNA, the CDR3 is TGTGCCAGTAGTAATGAGCGGTCTCCGAACACCGGGGAGCTGTTTTTT. Translated, it gives CASSNERSPNTGELFF.

V gene TRBV10-3 combines with J gene TRBJ1-6; possibly TRBD1 for D (6 bases). The germline V gene encodes CDR1 ENHRY and CDR2 SYGVKD. With 6 bases removed from V and 6 bases from J, the gap between germline ends came to 12 bases. The CDR3 is 14 residues long. CDR3 amino acids: CAIRDSNINSPLHF. The CDR3 DNA follows: TGTGCCATCAGGGACAGTAATATTAATTCACCCCTCCACTTT.

The chain carries TRBV29-1 and TRBJ1-4, with a tentative D call TRBD1 (6 bases). Germline CDR1 reads SQVTM; CDR2 reads ANQGSEA. CDR3 length: 15 amino acids. V lost 2 bases and J 6 bases, leaving 16 bases between the germline ends. The CDR3 sequence is CSVETMGQADEKLFF. The CDR3 nucleotides are TGCAGCGTTGAAACAATGGGACAAGCCGATGAAAAACTGTTTTTT.

The chain joins TRBV7-6 to TRBJ2-2, with a possible D match to TRBD1 (6 bases). Germline V gene data show CDR1 as SGHVS and CDR2 as FNYEAQ. V lost 3 bases and J 5 bases, leaving 10 bases between the germline ends. The CDR3 covers 14 residues. The CDR3 sequence: CASSLNRDTGELFF. Here the CDR3 DNA reads TGTGCCAGCAGCTTGAACAGGGATACCGGGGAGCTGTTTTTT.

The V gene is TRBV6-6, the J gene TRBJ2-7; no reliable D call. Trimming left V 8 bases short and J 2 bases short, with 10 bases between. The germline CDR1 and CDR2 sequences are MNHNY and SVGAGI (reference sequence). The CDR3 extends over 12 amino acids. This CDR3 is CASGPRPYEQYF. CDR3 nucleotide sequence: TGTGCCAGCGGGCCTAGGCCCTACGAGCAGTACTTC.

This rearrangement joins TRBV5-6 to TRBJ1-5; the D is unclear. The CDR3 contains 13 residues. Trimming stripped 4 bases from V and 6 bases from J, with 11 bases between. Germline values: CDR1 SGHDT, CDR2 YYEEEE. In DNA form, the CDR3 reads TGTGCCAGCAGCCGGGTAAGGACTCAGCCCCAGCATTTT. This gives the protein CASSRVRTQPQHF.

As to this clone: A junction boundary mismatches the germline segment, possibly from a read error. The V call is TRBV5-8, the J call TRBJ2-7, with TRBD1 matching 10 bases. The CDR3 extends over 14 amino acids. The germline gives CDR1 SGHTS, CDR2 YDEGEE. As DNA, the CDR3 is TGTGCCAGCAGCTCGGGACAGGGGCGGACCGAGGAGTACTTC. This translates into CASSSGQGRTEEYF. Supplemented by reference TRBV5-8 and TRBJ2-7, the full variable domain reads EAGVTQSPTHLIKTRGQQATLRCSPISGHTSVYWYQQALGLGLQFLLWYDEGEERNRGNFPPRFSGRQFPNYSSELNVNALELEDSALYLCASSSGQGRTEEYFGPGTRLTVT.

Details on this clone: The sample contains more than one DNA sequence encoding this CDR3. The chain carries TRBV28 and TRBJ1-2, with no clear D. The ends were cut back, 5 bases at V and 4 bases at J, with 2 bases in the middle. The CDR3 contains 10 residues. Germline-derived CDR1 and CDR2 are MDHEN and SYDVKM. CDR3 region: CASSRYGYTF. In nucleotides, the CDR3 is TGTGCCAGCAGTCGCTATGGCTACACCTTC.

V usage is TRBV9 and J usage is TRBJ2-6, with TRBD2 matching 15 bases. J lost 1 base, V lost 3 bases, and 2 bases had no gene match. The CDR3 spans 18 residues. Per germline, CDR1 SGDLS and CDR2 YYNGEE. The CDR3 loop reads CASSAGTSGRSGANVLTF. The CDR3 DNA reads as TGTGCCAGCAGCGCGGGGACTAGCGGGAGGTCTGGGGCCAACGTCCTGACTTTC.

V usage is TRBV15 and J usage is TRBJ2-7, with D perhaps matching TRBD1 (6 bases). CDR1 LNHNV and CDR2 YYDKDF come from the germline V gene (reference sequence). V was trimmed by 3 bases and J by 2 bases, leaving 8 bases between them. This CDR3 region has 13 residues. CDR3 in amino acids: CATSRDSTYEQYF. CDR3 sequence (DNA): TGTGCCACCAGCAGGGACAGCACCTACGAGCAGTACTTC. Complete variable domain (other parts from reference TRBV15 and TRBJ2-7): DAMVIQNPRYQVTQFGKPVTLSCSQTLNHNVMYWYQQKSSQAPKLLFHYYDKDFNNEADTPDNFQSRRPNTSFCFLDIRSPGLGDTAMYLCATSRDSTYEQYFGPGTRLTVT.